These T cell receptor beta chains were read from a single sample in a study of blood T cell repertoires in COVID-19. Some clones are missing from TCRdb's copy, which holds only in-frame ones; the method was immunoSEQ multiplex PCR. The data contain 170,000 or so clones, around 84% of them singletons. Sample: peripheral blood. The receptors shown here come from a man in his forties or fifties with active or convalescent COVID-19. The CDR3 runs from the conserved cysteine through the conserved F or W. Fields, in order: J gene, D gene, clone size, V gene, CDR3 DNA, CDR3 protein. A D gene is named only where the DNA matches it firmly. Clone size is not always given. Where it is, it says once, few, many or a class for expanded clones.

TRBJ1-2	-	-	TRBV5-4	TGTGCCAGCAGCTCTTCAGGGGCCGTCTATGGCTACACCTTC	CASSSSGAVYGYTF
TRBJ1-3	-	-	TRBV7-2	TGTGCCAGCAGCTCAGGGGTCTCTGGAAACACCATATATTTT	CASSSGVSGNTIYF
TRBJ2-7	TRBD2	-	TRBV5-1	TGCGCCAGCAGCATCGGGACTAGCGGGGAAGAAGAGCAGTACTTC	CASSIGTSGEEEQYF
TRBJ1-1	TRBD1	-	TRBV4-2	TGTGCCAGCAGCCAAGGGACAGGGAGGGGGACTGAAGCTTTCTTT	CASSQGTGRGTEAFF
TRBJ2-1	TRBD2	-	TRBV11-2	TGTGCCAGCAGCTTACTAGCGGGTACCTACAATGAGCAGTTCTTC	CASSLLAGTYNEQFF
TRBJ1-4	-	-	TRBV28	TGTGCCAGCACCTTGCGGGGGGGCAATGAAAAACTGTTTTTT	CASTLRGGNEKLFF
TRBJ1-1	TRBD1	once	TRBV5-1	TGCGCCAGCAGCCCCCCGGGACAGGGACACACTGAAGCTTTCTTT	CASSPPGQGHTEAFF
TRBJ1-6	-	-	TRBV28	TGTGCCAGCAGTGATACAGGGAATTCACCCCTCCACTTT	CASSDTGNSPLHF
TRBJ2-2	-	-	TRBV6-5	TGTGCCAGCTCCCCCCGAACAGGAAACACCGGGGAGCTGTTTTTT	CASSPRTGNTGELFF
TRBJ1-3	-	-	TRBV25-1	TGTGCCAGCAGTAAGGACTACTCTGGAAACACCATATATTTT	CASSKDYSGNTIYF
TRBJ2-7	TRBD1	-	TRBV5-1	TGCGCCAGCAGCTCTTCCGGGACAGGGTCCTACCAGCAGTACTTC	CASSSSGTGSYQQYF
TRBJ2-3	-	-	TRBV25-1	TGTGCCAGCAGTTTGACTAGTTGGGGCACAGTTACGCAGTATTTT	CASSLTSWGTVTQYF
TRBJ1-3	-	-	TRBV7-2	TGTGCCAGCAGCTTTAATCCCCCCGTGGGAAACACCATATATTTT	CASSFNPPVGNTIYF
TRBJ1-2	-	few	TRBV6-5	TGTGCCAGCAGCGAGGGTGCGAACTATGGCTACACCTTC	CASSEGANYGYTF
TRBJ2-3	-	few	TRBV5-1	TGCGCCAGCAGCAACACCCGGGGGGCTATAGATACGCAGTATTTT	CASSNTRGAIDTQYF
TRBJ1-4	-	once	TRBV29-1	TGCAGCGTTGAAGCGACATCTGCTAATGAAAAACTGTTTTTT	CSVEATSANEKLFF
TRBJ2-3	TRBD1	-	TRBV9	TGTGCCAGCAGCTCGAACCCCACAGGGGGCCGGCTGTATACCTACACAGATACGCAGTATTTT	CASSSNPTGGRLYTYTDTQYF
TRBJ1-1	-	-	TRBV27	TGTGCCAGCCGAAGGGGCGACACTGAAGCTTTCTTT	CASRRGDTEAFF
TRBJ1-2	TRBD1	-	TRBV28	TGTGCCAGCAGTCCACTCCGGACAGGGGGCACCAACTATGGCTACACCTTC	CASSPLRTGGTNYGYTF
TRBJ2-1	TRBD2	-	TRBV7-9	TGTGCCAGCAGCGACGGGACTAGCGATGAGCAGTTCTTC	CASSDGTSDEQFF
TRBJ2-7	TRBD2	-	TRBV3-1/TRBV3-2	TGTGCCAGCAGCCTAACTAGCGGGGGGGCCTACGAGCAGTACTTC	CASSLTSGGAYEQYF
TRBJ2-3	TRBD2	-	TRBV28	TGTGCCAGCAGTTTACTAGCGGGGCCCACAGATACGCAGTATTTT	CASSLLAGPTDTQYF
TRBJ1-1	-	-	TRBV11-3	TGTGCCAGCAGCTCGCTAATGAACACTGAAGCTTTCTTT	CASSSLMNTEAFF
TRBJ2-7	-	-	TRBV2	TGTGCCAGCAGTGAAACTAGTGTCACCTACGAGCAGTACTTC	CASSETSVTYEQYF
TRBJ2-5	TRBD2	once	TRBV7-6	TGTGCCAGCAACCCGGGACTAGCGGGGGGGGAGACCCAGTACTTC	CASNPGLAGGETQYF
TRBJ1-2	-	once	TRBV30	TGTGCCTGGAGCTACCGTACAGGGTATGGCTACACCTTC	CAWSYRTGYGYTF
TRBJ2-3	TRBD2	-	TRBV9	TGTGCCAGCAGCGTAAGCGGGGGGGCATCAGATACGCAGTATTTT	CASSVSGGASDTQYF
TRBJ2-2	TRBD2	-	TRBV2	TGTGCCAGCAGGGGCCTCCCCACTAGCGGGGGGTACACCGGGGAGCTGTTTTTT	CASRGLPTSGGYTGELFF
TRBJ2-4	-	-	TRBV5-4	TGTGCCAGCAGCTTGGGGACAAATAGGAACATTCAGTACTTC	CASSLGTNRNIQYF
TRBJ1-5	-	-	TRBV28	TGTGCCAGCAGTTTAAAGCGCGCGCCCCAGCATTTT	CASSLKRAPQHF
TRBJ2-5	TRBD2	-	TRBV18	TGTGCCAGCTCAGCGGGACTAGCGGGGGGACACCAAGAGACCCAGTACTTC	CASSAGLAGGHQETQYF
TRBJ1-1	-	-	TRBV2	TGTGCCAGCGGACGGGAGAGCACTGAAGCTTTCTTT	CASGRESTEAFF
TRBJ2-7	TRBD2	few	TRBV18	TGTGCCAGCTCACCCGGGACTAGGCCTTACGAGCAGTACTTC	CASSPGTRPYEQYF
TRBJ2-7	-	-	TRBV5-1	TGCGCCAGCAGCTGGCCCGGGGGAACTAGCTCCTACGAGCAGTACTTC	CASSWPGGTSSYEQYF
TRBJ1-5	TRBD1	-	TRBV2	TGTGCCAGCAGTGGGACAGGCGGAAATCAGCCCCAGCATTTT	CASSGTGGNQPQHF
TRBJ1-5	TRBD1	-	TRBV19	TGTGCCAGTAGTCCCGGGACAGGGGGCGCCTCCTATCAGCCCCAGCATTTT	CASSPGTGGASYQPQHF
TRBJ2-7	TRBD1	-	TRBV7-9	TGTGCCAGCAGAGTGCAGGGGGACGAGCAGTACTTC	CASRVQGDEQYF
TRBJ2-1	-	once	TRBV5-6	TGTGCCAGCAGCTTGGATCGAGGGAATGCGCAGTTCTTC	CASSLDRGNAQFF
TRBJ2-1	-	-	TRBV7-6	TGTGCCAGCAGCTTATGGGCGATCTCCTACAATGAGCAGTTCTTC	CASSLWAISYNEQFF
TRBJ2-7	TRBD1	-	TRBV3-1/TRBV3-2	TGTGCCAGCAGCCAAAGGGACAGGGTTGAAGGGCAGTACTTC	CASSQRDRVEGQYF
TRBJ2-1	TRBD2	-	TRBV5-1	TGCGCCAGCAGCTTGGGCCTCCTAGCGGGGGTCTACAATGAGCAGTTCTTC	CASSLGLLAGVYNEQFF
TRBJ1-1	-	few	TRBV5-3	TGTGCCAGAAGCTCCCCCACCCTGGGGAGGCGGGGCACTGAAGCTTTCTTT	CARSSPTLGRRGTEAFF
TRBJ2-5	TRBD2	few	TRBV29-1	TGCAGCGTCGAGCGGACTAGCATGTACCAAGAGACCCAGTACTTC	CSVERTSMYQETQYF
TRBJ2-5	TRBD1	-	TRBV7-2	TGTGCCAGCAGCGCCGACAGGGGTCAGACCCAGTACTTC	CASSADRGQTQYF
TRBJ2-3	TRBD2	-	TRBV30	TGTGCCTGGAGTGTAATCCGACTAGCAATCACAGATACGCAGTATTTT	CAWSVIRLAITDTQYF
TRBJ2-3	TRBD2	once	TRBV14	TGTGCCAGCAGCCAAGGGACTAGCGGGGGTTTTGATACGCAGTATTTT	CASSQGTSGGFDTQYF
TRBJ1-1	-	-	TRBV15	TGTGCCACCAGCAGAGATTATTTGCAGGGAAGGGATAAAGCTTTCTTT	CATSRDYLQGRDKAFF
TRBJ2-1	TRBD2	-	TRBV4-1	TGCGCCAGCAGCCAAGTCCTAGCGGGGGGGCCATATGAGCAGTTCTTC	CASSQVLAGGPYEQFF
TRBJ2-1	-	-	TRBV5-5	TGTGCCAGCAGCTTGGCCTACAGAGACAATGAGCAGTTCTTC	CASSLAYRDNEQFF
TRBJ1-2	-	-	TRBV6-5	TGTGCCAGCAGTTTACAGCGGACTAACTATGGCTACACCTTC	CASSLQRTNYGYTF
TRBJ2-5	-	-	TRBV11-2	TGTGCCAGCAGCTTAGCCGGGGGGCGCGAGACCCAGTACTTC	CASSLAGGRETQYF
TRBJ2-3	-	-	TRBV11-3	TGTGCCAGCAGCTTAGGTACAGGGCTACACACAGATACGCAGTATTTT	CASSLGTGLHTDTQYF
TRBJ1-2	-	-	TRBV18	TGTGCCAGCTCACCCCTTCGTTATGGCTACACCTTC	CASSPLRYGYTF